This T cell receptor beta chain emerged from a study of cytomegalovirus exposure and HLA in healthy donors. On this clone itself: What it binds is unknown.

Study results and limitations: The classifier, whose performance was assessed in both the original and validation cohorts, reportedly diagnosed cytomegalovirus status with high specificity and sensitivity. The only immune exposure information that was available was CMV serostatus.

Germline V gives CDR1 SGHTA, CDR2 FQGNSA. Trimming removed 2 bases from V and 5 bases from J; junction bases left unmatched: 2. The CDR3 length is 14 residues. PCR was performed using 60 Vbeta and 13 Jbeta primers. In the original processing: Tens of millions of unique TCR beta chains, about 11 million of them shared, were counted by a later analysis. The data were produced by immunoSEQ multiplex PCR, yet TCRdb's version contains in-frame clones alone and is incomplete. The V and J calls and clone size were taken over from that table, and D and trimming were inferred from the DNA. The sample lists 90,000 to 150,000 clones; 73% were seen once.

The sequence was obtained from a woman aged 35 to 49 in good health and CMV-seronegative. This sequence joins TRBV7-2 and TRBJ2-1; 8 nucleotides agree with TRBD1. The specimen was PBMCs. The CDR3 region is CASSLRQGNNEQFF. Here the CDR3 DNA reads TGTGCCAGCAGCTTACGACAGGGGAACAATGAGCAGTTCTTC. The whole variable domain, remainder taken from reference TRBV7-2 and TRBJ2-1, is GAGVSQSPSNKVTEKGKDVELRCDPISGHTALYWYRQSLGQGLEFLIYFQGNSAPDKSGLPSDRFSAERTGGSVSTLTIQRTQQEDSAVYLCASSLRQGNNEQFFGPGTRLTVL.